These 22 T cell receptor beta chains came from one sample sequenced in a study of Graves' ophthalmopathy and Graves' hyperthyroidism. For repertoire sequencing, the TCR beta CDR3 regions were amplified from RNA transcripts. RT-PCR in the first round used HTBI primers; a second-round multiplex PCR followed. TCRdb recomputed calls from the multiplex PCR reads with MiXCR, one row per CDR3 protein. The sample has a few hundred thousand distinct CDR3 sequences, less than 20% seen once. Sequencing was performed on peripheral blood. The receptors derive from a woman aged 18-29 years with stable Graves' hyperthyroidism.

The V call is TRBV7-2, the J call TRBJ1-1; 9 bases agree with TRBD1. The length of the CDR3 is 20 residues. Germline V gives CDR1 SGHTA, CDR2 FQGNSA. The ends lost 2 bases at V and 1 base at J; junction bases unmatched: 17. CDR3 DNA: TGTGCCAGCAGCTTATCACACGGTACCGGGACAGGGCTACAGAACACTGAAGCTTTCTTT. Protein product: CASSLSHGTGTGLQNTEAFF.

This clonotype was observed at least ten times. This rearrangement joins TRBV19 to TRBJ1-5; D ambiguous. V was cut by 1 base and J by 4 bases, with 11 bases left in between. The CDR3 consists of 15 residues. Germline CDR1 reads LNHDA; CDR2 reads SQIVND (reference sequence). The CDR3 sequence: CASSIGTRENQPQHF. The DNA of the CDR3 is TGTGCCAGTAGTATAGGGACCCGGGAAAATCAGCCCCAGCATTTT.

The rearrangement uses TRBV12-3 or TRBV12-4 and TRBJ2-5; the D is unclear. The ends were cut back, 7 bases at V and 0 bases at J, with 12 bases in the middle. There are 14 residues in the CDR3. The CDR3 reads CASTRPGYQETQYF. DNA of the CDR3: TGTGCCAGCACTAGGCCCGGATACCAAGAGACCCAGTACTTC.

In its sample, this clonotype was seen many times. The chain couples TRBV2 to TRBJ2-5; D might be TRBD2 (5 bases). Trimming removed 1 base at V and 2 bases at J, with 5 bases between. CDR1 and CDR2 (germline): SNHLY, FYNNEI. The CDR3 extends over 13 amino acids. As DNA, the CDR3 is TGTGCCAGCAGTGAAGGACTACAAGAGACCCAGTACTTC. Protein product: CASSEGLQETQYF.

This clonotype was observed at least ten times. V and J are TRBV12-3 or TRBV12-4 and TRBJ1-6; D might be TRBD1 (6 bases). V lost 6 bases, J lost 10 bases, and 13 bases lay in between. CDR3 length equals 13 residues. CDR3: CASRLGGASPLHF. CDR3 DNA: TGTGCCAGCAGACTAGGGGGGGCCTCACCCCTCCACTTT.

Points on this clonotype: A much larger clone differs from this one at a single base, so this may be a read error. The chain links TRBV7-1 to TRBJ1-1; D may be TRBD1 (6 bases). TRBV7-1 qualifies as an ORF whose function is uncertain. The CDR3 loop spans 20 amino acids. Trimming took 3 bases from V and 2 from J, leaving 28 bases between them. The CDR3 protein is CASSSPNGRGATPENTEAFF. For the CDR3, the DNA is TGTGCCAGCAGCTCCCCGAATGGGCGGGGGGCCACCCCAGAAAACACTGAAGCTTTCTTT.

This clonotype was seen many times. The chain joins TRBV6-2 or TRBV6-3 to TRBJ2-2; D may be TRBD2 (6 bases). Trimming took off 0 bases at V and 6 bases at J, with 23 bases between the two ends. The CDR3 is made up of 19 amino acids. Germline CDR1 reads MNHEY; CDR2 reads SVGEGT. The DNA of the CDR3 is TGTGCCAGCAGTTACTCGAAAGTCGCCGGACTACGTTTGCCCGGGGAGCTGTTTTTT. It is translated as CASSYSKVAGLRLPGELFF.

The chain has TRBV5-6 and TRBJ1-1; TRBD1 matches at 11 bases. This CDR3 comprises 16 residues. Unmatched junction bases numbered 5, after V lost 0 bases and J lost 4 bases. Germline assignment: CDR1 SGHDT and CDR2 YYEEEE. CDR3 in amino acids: CASSLDGGTGGTEAFF. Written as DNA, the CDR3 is TGTGCCAGCAGCTTGGACGGGGGGACAGGGGGCACTGAAGCTTTCTTT.

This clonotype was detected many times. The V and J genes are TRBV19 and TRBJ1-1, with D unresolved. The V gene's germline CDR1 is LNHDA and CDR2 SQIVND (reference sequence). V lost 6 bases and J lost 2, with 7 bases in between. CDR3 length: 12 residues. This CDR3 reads CASRRPNTEAFF. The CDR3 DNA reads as TGTGCCAGTAGACGGCCAAACACTGAAGCTTTCTTT.

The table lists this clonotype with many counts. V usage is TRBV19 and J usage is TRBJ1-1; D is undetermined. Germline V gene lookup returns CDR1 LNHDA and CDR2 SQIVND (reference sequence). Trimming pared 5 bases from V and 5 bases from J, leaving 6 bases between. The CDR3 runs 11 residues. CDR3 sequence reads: CASSEHTEAFF. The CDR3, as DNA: TGTGCCAGTAGTGAGCATACTGAAGCTTTCTTT.

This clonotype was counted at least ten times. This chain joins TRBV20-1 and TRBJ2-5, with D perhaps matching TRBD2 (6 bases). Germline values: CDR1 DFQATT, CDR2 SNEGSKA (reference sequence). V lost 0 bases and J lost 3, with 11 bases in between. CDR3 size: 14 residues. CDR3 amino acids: CSARDWRGKETQYF. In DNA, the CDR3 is TGCAGTGCTAGAGATTGGAGGGGCAAAGAGACCCAGTACTTC.

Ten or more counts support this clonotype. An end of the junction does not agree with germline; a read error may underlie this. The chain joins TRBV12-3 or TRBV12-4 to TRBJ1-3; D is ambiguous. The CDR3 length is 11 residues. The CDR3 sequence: CASTAANTICF. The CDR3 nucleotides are TGTGCCAGCACGGCCGCGAACACCATATGTTTT.

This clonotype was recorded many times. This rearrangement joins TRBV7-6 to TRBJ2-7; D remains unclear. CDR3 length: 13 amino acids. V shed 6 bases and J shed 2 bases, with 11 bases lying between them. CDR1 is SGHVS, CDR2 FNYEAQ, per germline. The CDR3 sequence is CASSSGLAYEQYF. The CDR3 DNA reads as TGTGCCAGCAGTTCGGGCCTTGCCTACGAGCAGTACTTC.

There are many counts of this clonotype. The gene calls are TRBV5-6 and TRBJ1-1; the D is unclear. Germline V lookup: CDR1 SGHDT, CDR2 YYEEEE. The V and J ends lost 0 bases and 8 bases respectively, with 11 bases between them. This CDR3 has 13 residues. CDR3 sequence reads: CASSLAISSEAFF. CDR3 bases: TGTGCCAGCAGCTTGGCCATCAGTTCAGAAGCTTTCTTT.

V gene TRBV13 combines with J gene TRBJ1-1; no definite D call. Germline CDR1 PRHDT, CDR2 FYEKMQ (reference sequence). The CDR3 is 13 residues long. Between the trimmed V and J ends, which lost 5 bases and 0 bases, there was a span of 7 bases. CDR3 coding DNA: TGTGCCAGCAGCACACAACTGAACACTGAAGCTTTCTTT. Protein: CASSTQLNTEAFF.

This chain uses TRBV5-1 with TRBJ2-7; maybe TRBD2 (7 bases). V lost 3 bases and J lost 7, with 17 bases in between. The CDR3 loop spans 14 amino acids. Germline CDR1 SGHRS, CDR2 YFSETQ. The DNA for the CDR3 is TGCGCCAGCAGCTCGGGGGGCTCCCTCTTTGAGCAGTACTTC. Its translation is CASSSGGSLFEQYF.

The CDR3: CASSFGTGLIQDYEQYF. CDR3 nucleotide sequence: TGTGCCAGCAGTTTCGGGACAGGGCTCATCCAGGACTACGAGCAGTACTTC. The chain is built from TRBV12-3 or TRBV12-4 and TRBJ2-7, with 9 nucleotides matching TRBD1. V gave up 3 bases and J gave up 3 bases; unmatched junction bases: 12. The CDR3 extends over 17 amino acids.

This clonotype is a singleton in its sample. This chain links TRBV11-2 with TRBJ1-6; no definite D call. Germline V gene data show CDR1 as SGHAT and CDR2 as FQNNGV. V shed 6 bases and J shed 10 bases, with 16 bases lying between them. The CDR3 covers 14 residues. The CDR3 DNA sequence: TGTGCCAGCAGGATAATACGAGGCAACTCACCCCTCCACTTT. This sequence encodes CASRIIRGNSPLHF.

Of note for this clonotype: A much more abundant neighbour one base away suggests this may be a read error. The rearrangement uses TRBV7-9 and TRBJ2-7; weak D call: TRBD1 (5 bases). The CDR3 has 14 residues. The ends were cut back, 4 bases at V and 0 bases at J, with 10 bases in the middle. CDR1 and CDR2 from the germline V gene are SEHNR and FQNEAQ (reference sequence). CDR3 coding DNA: TGTGCCAGCAGCTCCAGGGCTAGCTCCTACGAGCAGTACTTC. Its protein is CASSSRASSYEQYF.

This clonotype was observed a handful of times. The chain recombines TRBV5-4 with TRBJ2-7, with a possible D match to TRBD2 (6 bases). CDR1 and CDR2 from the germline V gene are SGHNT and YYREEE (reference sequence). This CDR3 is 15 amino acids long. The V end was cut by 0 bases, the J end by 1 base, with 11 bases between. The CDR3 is CASSLAGAGSYEQYF. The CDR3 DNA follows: TGTGCCAGCAGCTTGGCTGGGGCGGGGTCCTACGAGCAGTACTTC.

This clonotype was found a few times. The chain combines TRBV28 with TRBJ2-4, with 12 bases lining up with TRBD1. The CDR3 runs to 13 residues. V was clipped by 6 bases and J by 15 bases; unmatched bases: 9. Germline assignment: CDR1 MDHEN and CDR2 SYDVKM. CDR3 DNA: TGTGCCAGCAGCCCGGGACAGGGGGCTTGGGTGTACTTC. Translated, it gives CASSPGQGAWVYF.

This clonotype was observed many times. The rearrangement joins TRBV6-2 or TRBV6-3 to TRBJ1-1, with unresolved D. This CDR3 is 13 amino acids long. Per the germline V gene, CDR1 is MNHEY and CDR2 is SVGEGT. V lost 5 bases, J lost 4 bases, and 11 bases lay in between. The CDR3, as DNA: TGTGCCAGCAGTCCCGGGCTGGGCACTGAAGCTTTCTTT. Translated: CASSPGLGTEAFF.